This T cell receptor (beta chain) was recorded in a study of Graves' ophthalmopathy and Graves' hyperthyroidism. Study details: Before any treatment, peripheral blood was taken at the initial diagnosis. The study's findings and limits: In separating ophthalmopathy from stable hyperthyroidism, a 13-signature model achieved nearly 90% sensitivity and 81.08% specificity.

Clinicians made diagnoses from clinical symptoms, serum thyroxine, TRAb, thyroid ultrasound and orbital computed tomography. Regarding this clonotype: Its antigen is currently unknown.

This CDR3 contains 14 residues. The germline V gene encodes CDR1 LNHDA and CDR2 SQIVND (reference sequence). Trimming cost V 3 bases and J 3 bases, with 12 bases left between them. The sequenced template was RNA, covering the TCR beta CDR3 region. Investigators did first-round RT-PCR with HTBI primers, then second-round multiplex PCR. One entry per CDR3 protein results from TCRdb running MiXCR on the multiplex PCR reads. The profile covers 300,000 to 400,000 distinct CDR3 sequences, with about a sixth appearing a single time and roughly 2.4% taken by the ten largest. The V call is TRBV19, the J call TRBJ2-7, with D possibly matching TRBD1 (6 bases). This sequence originates from an adult woman with stable Graves' hyperthyroidism. Sequencing was performed on peripheral blood. For the CDR3, the DNA is TGTGCCAGTAGTATCGCAGGGGCGCGCTACGAGCAGTACTTC. This sequence encodes CASSIAGARYEQYF.